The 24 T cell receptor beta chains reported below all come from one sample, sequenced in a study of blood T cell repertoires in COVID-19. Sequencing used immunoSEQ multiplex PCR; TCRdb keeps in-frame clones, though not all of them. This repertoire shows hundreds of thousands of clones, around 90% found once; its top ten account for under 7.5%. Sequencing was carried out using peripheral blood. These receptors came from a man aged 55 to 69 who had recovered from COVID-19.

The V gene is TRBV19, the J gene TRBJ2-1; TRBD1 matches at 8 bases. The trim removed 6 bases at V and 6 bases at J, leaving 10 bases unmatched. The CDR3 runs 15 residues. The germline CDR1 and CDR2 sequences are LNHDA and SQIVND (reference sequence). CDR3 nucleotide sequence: TGTGCCAGTAGAAATCAGGGGGCGGCCCCCAATGAGCAGTTCTTC. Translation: CASRNQGAAPNEQFF.

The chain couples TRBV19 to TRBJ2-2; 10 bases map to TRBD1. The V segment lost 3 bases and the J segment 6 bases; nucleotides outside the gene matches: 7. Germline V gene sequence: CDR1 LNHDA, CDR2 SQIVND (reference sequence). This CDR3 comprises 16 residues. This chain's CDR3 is CASSIPRTGGAGELFF. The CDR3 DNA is TGTGCCAGTAGTATCCCGAGGACAGGGGGGGCCGGGGAGCTGTTTTTT.

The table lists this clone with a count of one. The CDR3 nucleotides read TGTGCCAGCAGCCCCAGACAGGGGAATCAGCCCCAGCATTTT. Translating gives CASSPRQGNQPQHF. The rearrangement links TRBV7-2 to TRBJ1-5, with 8 bases matching TRBD1. CDR3 length equals 14 residues. Germline assignment: CDR1 SGHTA and CDR2 FQGNSA. V gave up 5 bases and J gave up 4 bases; unmatched junction bases: 4.

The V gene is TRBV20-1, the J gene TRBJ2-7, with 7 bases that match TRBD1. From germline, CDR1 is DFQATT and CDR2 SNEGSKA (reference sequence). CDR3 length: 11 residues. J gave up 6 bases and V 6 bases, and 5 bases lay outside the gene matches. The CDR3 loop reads CSARDRGEQYF. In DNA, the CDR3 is TGCAGTGCCCGGGACAGAGGCGAGCAGTACTTC.

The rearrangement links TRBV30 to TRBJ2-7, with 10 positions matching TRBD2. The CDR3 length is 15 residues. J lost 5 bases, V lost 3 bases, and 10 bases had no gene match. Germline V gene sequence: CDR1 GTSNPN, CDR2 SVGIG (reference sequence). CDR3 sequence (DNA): TGTGCCTGGAGCGTCAGCGGGAGGGCCAACCACGAGCAGTACTTC. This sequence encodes CAWSVSGRANHEQYF.

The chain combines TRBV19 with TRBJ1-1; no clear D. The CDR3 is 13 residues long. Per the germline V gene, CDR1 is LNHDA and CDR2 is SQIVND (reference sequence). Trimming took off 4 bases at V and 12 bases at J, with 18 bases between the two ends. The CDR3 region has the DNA TGTGCCAGTAGTACCCGGACTACCGTTGGTACTTTCTTT. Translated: CASSTRTTVGTFF.

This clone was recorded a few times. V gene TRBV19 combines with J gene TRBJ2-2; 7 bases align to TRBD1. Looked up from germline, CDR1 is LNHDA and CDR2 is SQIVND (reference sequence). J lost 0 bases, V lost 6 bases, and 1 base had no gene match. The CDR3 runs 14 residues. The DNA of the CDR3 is TGTGCCAGTAGGCAGGGGGCGAACACCGGGGAGCTGTTTTTT. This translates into CASRQGANTGELFF.

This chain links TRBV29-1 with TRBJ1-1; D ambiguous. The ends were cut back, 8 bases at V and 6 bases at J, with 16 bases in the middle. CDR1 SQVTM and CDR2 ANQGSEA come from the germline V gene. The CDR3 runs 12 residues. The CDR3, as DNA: TGCAGCTCAGGATCGACCCGCTCTGAAGCTTTCTTT. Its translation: CSSGSTRSEAFF.

CDR3: CASSSPRDRSNYGYTF. In DNA, the CDR3 is TGTGCCAGCAGCTCCCCCCGGGACAGGTCTAACTATGGCTACACCTTC. The chain uses TRBV13 and TRBJ1-2, with 8 bases that match TRBD1. Germline values: CDR1 PRHDT, CDR2 FYEKMQ (reference sequence). Unmatched junction bases numbered 7, after V lost 4 bases and J lost 0 bases. This CDR3 region has 16 residues.

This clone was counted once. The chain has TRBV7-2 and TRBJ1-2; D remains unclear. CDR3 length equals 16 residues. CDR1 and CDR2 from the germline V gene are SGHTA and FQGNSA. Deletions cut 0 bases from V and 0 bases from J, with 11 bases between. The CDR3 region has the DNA TGTGCCAGCAGCTTAGCGATCTCCAGGACTAACTATGGCTACACCTTC. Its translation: CASSLAISRTNYGYTF.

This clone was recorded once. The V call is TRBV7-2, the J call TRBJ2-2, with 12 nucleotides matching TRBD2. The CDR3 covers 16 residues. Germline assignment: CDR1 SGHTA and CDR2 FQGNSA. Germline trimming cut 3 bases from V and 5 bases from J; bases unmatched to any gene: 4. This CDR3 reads CASSFSSGGVTGELFF. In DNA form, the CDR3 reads TGTGCCAGCAGCTTCTCTAGCGGGGGGGTGACCGGGGAGCTGTTTTTT.

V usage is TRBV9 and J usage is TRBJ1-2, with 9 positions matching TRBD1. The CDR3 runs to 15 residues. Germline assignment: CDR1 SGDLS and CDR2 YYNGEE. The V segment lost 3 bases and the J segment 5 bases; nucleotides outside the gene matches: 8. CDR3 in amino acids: CASSGMGTGRYGYTF. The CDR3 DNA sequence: TGTGCCAGCAGCGGGATGGGGACAGGGCGGTATGGCTACACCTTC.

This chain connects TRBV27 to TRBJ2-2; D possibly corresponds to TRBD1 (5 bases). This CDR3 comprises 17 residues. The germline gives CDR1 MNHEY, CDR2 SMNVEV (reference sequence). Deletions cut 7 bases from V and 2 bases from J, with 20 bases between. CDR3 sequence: CASTYRVDSLNTGELFF. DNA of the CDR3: TGTGCCAGCACTTATCGAGTAGACAGTTTAAACACCGGGGAGCTGTTTTTT.

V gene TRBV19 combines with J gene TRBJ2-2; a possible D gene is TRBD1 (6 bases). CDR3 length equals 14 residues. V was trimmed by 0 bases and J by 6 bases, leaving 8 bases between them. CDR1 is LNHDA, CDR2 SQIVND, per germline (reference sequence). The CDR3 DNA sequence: TGTGCCAGTAGTATAGACAGGGGATCCGGGGAGCTGTTTTTT. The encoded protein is CASSIDRGSGELFF.

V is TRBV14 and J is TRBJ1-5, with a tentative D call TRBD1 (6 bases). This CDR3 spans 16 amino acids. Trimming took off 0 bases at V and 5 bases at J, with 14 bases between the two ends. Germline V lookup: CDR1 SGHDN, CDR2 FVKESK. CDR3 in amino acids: CASSQDWTVGDQPQHF. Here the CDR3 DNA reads TGTGCCAGCAGCCAAGATTGGACAGTCGGGGATCAGCCCCAGCATTTT.

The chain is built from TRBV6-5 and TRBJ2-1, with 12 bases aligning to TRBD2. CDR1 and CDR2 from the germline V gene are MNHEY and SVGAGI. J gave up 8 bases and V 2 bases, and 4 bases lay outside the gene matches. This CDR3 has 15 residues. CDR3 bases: TGTGCCAGCAGTTACCGGACTAGCGGGAACCATGAGCAGTTCTTC. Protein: CASSYRTSGNHEQFF.

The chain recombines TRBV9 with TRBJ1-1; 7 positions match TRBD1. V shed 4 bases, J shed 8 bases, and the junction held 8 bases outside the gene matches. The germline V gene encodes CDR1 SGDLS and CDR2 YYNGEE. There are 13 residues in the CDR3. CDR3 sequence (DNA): TGTGCCAGCAGCTACAGGGGCATCGGGGAAGCTTTCTTT. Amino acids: CASSYRGIGEAFF.

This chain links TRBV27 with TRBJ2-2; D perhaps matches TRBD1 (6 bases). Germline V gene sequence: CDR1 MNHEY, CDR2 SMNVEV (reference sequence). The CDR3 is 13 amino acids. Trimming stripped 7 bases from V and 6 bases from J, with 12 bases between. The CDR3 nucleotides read TGTGCCAGCACCAGGGGTGCGTCCGGGGAGCTGTTTTTT. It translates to CASTRGASGELFF.

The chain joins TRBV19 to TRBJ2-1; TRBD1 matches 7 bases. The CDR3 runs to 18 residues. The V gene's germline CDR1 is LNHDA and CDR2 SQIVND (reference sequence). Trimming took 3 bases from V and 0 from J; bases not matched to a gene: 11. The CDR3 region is CASSISVGQASSYNEQFF. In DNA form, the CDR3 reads TGTGCCAGTAGTATCTCCGTCGGACAGGCTAGCTCCTACAATGAGCAGTTCTTC.

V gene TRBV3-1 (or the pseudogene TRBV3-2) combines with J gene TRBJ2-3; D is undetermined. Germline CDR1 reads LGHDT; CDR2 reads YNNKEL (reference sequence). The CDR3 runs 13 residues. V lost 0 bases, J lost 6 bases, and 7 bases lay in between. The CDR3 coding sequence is TGTGCCAGCAGCCAAGAGACTTGGGATACGCAGTATTTT. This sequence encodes CASSQETWDTQYF.

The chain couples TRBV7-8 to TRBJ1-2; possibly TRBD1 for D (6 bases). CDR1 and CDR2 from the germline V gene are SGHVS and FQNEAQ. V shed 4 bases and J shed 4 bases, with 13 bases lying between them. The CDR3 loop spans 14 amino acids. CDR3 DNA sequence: TGTGCCAGCAGCTCACAGGGAGCTGGCTATGGCTACACCTTC. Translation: CASSSQGAGYGYTF. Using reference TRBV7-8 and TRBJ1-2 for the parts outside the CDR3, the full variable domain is GAGVSQSPRYKVAKRGQDVALRCDPISGHVSLFWYQQALGQGPEFLTYFQNEAQLDKSGLPSDRFFAERPEGSVSTLKIQRTQQEDSAVYLCASSSQGAGYGYTFGSGTRLTVV.

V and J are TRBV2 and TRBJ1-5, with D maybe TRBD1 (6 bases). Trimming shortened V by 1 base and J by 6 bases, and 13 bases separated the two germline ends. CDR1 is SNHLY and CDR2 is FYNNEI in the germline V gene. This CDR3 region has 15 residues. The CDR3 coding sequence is TGTGCCAGCAGTGAAGAGGTGGGGGCTCGTCAGCCCCAGCATTTT. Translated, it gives CASSEEVGARQPQHF.

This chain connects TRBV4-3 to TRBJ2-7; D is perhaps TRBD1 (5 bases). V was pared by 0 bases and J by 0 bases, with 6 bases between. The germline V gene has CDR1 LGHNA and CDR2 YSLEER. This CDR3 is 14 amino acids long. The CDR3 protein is CASSQDQGSYEQYF. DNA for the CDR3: TGCGCCAGCAGCCAAGATCAGGGCTCCTACGAGCAGTACTTC.

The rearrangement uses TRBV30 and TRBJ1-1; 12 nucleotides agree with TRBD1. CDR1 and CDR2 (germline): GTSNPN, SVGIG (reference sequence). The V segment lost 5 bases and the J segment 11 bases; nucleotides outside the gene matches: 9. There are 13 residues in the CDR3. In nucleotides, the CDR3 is TGTGCCTGGGGGGGACAGGGGGCGAGTCTGGCTTTCTTT. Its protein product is CAWGGQGASLAFF.